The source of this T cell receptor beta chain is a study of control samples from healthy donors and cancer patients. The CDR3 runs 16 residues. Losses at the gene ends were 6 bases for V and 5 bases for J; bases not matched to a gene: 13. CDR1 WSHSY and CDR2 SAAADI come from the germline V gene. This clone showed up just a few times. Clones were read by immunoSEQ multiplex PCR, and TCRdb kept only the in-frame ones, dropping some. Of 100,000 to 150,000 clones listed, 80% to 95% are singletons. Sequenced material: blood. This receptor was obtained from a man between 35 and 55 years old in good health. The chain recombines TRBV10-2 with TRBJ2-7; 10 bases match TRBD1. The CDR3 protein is CASRLLRQGANDEQYF. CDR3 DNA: TGCGCCAGCAGACTCTTGAGACAGGGGGCAAACGACGAGCAGTACTTC.